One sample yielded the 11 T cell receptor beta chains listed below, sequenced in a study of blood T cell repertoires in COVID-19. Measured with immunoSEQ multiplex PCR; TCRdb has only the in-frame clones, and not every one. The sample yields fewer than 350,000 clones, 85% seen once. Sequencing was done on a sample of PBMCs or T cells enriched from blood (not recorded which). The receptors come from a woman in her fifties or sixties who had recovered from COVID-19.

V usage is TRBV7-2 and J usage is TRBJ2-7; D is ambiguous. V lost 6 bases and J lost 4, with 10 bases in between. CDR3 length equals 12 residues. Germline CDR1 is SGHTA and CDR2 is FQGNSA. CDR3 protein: CASSSLGYEQYF. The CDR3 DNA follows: TGTGCCAGCAGTTCTCTAGGATACGAGCAGTACTTC.

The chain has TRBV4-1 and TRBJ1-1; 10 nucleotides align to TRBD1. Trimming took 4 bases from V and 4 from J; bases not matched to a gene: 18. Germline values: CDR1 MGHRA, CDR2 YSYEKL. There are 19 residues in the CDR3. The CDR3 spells CASSRDQAGTGVKGTEAFF. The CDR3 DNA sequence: TGCGCCAGCAGCCGAGATCAAGCCGGGACAGGGGTAAAAGGCACTGAAGCTTTCTTT.

The CDR3 protein is CASSTPRLPEQYF. The CDR3 coding sequence is TGTGCCAGCAGCACCCCCAGGCTCCCCGAGCAGTACTTC. The chain employs TRBV7-9 and TRBJ2-7; D not certain. There are 13 residues in the CDR3. Germline-derived CDR1 and CDR2 are SEHNR and FQNEAQ (reference sequence). Between the trimmed V and J ends, which lost 5 bases and 6 bases, there was a span of 14 bases.

The CDR3 loop reads CASSVHRGPPYNEQFF. CDR3 DNA sequence: TGTGCCAGCAGCGTCCACAGGGGTCCCCCCTACAATGAGCAGTTCTTC. The V gene is TRBV9, the J gene TRBJ2-1; 7 nucleotides line up with TRBD1. The ends lost 2 bases at V and 2 bases at J; junction bases unmatched: 7. This CDR3 has 16 amino acids. Germline loops: CDR1 SGDLS, CDR2 YYNGEE.

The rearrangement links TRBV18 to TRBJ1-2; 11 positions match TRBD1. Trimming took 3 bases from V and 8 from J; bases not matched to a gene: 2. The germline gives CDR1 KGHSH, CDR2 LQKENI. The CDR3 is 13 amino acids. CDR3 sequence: CASSPDRGHGYTF. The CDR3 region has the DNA TGTGCCAGCTCACCGGACAGGGGGCACGGCTACACCTTC.

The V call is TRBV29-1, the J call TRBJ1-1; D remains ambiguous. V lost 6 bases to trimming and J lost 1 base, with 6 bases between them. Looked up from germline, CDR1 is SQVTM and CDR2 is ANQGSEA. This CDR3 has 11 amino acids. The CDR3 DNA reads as TGCAGCGTCCACGGGAACACTGAAGCTTTCTTT. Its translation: CSVHGNTEAFF.

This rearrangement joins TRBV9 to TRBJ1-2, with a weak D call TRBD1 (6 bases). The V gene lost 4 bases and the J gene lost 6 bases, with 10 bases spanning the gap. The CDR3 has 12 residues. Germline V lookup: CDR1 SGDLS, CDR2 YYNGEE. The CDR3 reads CASSSPGDGYTF. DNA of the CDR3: TGTGCCAGCAGCTCACCAGGGGATGGCTACACCTTC.

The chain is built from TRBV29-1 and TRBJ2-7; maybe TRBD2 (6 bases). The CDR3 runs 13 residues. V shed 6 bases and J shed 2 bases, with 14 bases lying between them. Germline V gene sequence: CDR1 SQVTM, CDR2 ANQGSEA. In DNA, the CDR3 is TGCAGCGTGGTCACTTCTAGCGCCTACGAGCAGTACTTC. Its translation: CSVVTSSAYEQYF.

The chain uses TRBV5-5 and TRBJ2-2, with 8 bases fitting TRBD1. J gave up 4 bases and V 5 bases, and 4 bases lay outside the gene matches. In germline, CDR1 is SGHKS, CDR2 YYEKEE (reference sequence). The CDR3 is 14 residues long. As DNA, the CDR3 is TGTGCCAGCAGGCGCACAGGGGGCACCGGGGAGCTGTTTTTT. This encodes CASRRTGGTGELFF.

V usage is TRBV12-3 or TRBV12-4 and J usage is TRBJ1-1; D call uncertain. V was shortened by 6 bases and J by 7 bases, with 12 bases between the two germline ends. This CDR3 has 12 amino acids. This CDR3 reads CASSPTPLEAFF. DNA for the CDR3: TGTGCCAGCAGCCCGACACCCCTTGAAGCTTTCTTT.

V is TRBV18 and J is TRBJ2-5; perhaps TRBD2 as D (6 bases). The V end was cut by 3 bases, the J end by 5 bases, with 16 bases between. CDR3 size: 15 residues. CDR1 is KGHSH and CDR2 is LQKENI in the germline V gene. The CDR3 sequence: CASSPPGLTRETQYF. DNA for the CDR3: TGTGCCAGCTCACCTCCGGGACTCACCCGGGAGACCCAGTACTTC.